The sequence of this TCR beta chain was determined in a study of molecular identifiers for immune sequencing clone quantification. About this clonotype: What it binds is unknown. A junction end diverges from the germline sequence, so it may reflect a read error.

For naive CD8 T cells, sorting used the CD8+CD4-CCR7+CD45RA+ phenotype. One entry per CDR3 protein, called by TCRdb with MiXCR from the PCR reads. The data contain about 320,000 distinct CDR3 sequences, roughly 23% of them singletons. Study results and caveats: The study found clones above 20 RNA copies held over 98% of effector molecules and under 1% in naive cells. Detecting spiked Jurkat TCR RNA from one cell among some 990,000 naive cells was reportedly possible.

Sequenced: naive CD8+ T cells from blood, with Jurkat cell RNA spiked in. The subset is: FACS-sorted CD8+CD4-CCR7+CD45RA+ naive T cells. This receptor was taken from a human donor in good health. Some libraries in this study had Jurkat cell RNA spiked in.

For the CDR3, the DNA is TGTGCCAGCAGCGTCGGACAGGGGGCCGACACGAAGACCGGGGAGCTGTTTTTT. It is translated as CASSVGQGADTKTGELFF. This chain uses TRBV9 with TRBJ2-2; 11 bases match TRBD1. This CDR3 has 18 residues. Germline assignment: CDR1 SGDLS and CDR2 YYNGEE.